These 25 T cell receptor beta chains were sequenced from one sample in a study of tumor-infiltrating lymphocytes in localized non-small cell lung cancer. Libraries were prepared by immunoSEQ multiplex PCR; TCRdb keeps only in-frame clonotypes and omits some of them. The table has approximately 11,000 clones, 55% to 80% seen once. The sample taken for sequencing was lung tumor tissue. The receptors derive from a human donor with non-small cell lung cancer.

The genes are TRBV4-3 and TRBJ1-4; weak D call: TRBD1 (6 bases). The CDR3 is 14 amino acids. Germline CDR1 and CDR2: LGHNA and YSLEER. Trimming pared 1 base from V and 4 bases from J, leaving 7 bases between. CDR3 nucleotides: TGCGCCAGCAGCCAAGGGACAGTTAATGAAAAACTGTTTTTT. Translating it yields CASSQGTVNEKLFF.

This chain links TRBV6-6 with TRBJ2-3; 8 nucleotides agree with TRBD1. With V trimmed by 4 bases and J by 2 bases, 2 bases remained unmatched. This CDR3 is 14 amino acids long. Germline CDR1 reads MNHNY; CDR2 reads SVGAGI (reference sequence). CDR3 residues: CASSSGQATDTQYF. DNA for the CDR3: TGTGCCAGCAGTTCGGGACAGGCCACAGATACGCAGTATTTT.

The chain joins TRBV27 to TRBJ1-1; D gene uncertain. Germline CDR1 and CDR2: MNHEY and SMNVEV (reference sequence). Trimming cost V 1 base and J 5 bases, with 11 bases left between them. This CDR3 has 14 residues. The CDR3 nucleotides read TGTGCCAGCAGTTTATTCGGGGAAGGAACTGAAGCTTTCTTT. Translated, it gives CASSLFGEGTEAFF.

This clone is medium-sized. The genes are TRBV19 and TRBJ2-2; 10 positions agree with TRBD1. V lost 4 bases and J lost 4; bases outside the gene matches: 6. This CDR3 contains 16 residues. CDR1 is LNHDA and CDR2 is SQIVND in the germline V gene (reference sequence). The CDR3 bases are TGTGCCAGTAGTACCACCGGGACAGGGGTCACCGGGGAGCTGTTTTTT. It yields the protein CASSTTGTGVTGELFF.

The CDR3, as DNA: TGCGCCAGCAGCGAGACTAGCTTCTCCTACGAGCAGTACTTC. Translation: CASSETSFSYEQYF. The V call is TRBV5-1, the J call TRBJ2-7; TRBD2 matches at 7 bases. The junction had 4 bases not matched to a gene; V was cut back by 4 bases and J by 0 bases. CDR1 and CDR2 from the germline V gene are SGHRS and YFSETQ. The CDR3 is 14 residues long.

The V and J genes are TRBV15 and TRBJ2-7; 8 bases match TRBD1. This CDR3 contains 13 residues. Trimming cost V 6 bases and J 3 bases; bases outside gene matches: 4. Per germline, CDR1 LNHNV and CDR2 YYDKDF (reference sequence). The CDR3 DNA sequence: TGTGCCACCAGTGACGGGACAGGCTACGAGCAGTACTTC. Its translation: CATSDGTGYEQYF. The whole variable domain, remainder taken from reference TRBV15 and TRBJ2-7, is DAMVIQNPRYQVTQFGKPVTLSCSQTLNHNVMYWYQQKSSQAPKLLFHYYDKDFNNEADTPDNFQSRRPNTSFCFLDIRSPGLGDTAMYLCATSDGTGYEQYFGPGTRLTVT.

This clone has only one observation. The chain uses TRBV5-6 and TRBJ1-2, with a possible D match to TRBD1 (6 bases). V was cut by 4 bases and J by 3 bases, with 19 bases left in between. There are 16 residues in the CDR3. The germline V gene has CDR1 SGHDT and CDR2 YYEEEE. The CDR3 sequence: CASSPDTGPQDYGYTF. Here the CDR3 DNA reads TGTGCCAGCAGCCCGGATACAGGGCCCCAAGACTATGGCTACACCTTC.

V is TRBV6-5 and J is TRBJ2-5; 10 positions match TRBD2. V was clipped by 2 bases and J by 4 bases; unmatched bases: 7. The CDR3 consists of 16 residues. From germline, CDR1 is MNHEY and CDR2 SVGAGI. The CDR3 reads CASSYKRGGYGETQYF. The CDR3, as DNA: TGTGCCAGCAGTTACAAGCGGGGGGGTTATGGAGAGACCCAGTACTTC.

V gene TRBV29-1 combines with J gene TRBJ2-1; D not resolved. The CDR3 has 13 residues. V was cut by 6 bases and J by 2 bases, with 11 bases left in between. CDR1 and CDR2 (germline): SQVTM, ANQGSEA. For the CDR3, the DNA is TGCAGCGTCCACGGACGGACCTACAATGAGCAGTTCTTC. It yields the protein CSVHGRTYNEQFF.

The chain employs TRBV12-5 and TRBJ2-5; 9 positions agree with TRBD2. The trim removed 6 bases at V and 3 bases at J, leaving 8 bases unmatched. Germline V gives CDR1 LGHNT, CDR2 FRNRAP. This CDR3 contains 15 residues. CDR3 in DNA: TGTGCTAGTGGCCCTGGTCTAGCGGGAAAAGAGACCCAGTACTTC. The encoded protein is CASGPGLAGKETQYF.

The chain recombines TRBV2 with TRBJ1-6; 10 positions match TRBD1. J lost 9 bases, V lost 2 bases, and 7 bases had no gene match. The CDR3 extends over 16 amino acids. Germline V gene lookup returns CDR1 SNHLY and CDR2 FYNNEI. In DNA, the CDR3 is TGTGCCAGCAGTGAAAGGGGACAGGGGAGTGGTTCACCCCTCCACTTT. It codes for CASSERGQGSGSPLHF.

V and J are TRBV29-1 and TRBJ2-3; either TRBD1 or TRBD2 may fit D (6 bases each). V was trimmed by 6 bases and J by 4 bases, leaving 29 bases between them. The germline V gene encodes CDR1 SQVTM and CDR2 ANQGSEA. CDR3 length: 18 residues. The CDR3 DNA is TGCAGCGTAAAAGGGTGGTATGGGGGGCGACGCGTTTCAGATACGCAGTATTTT. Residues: CSVKGWYGGRRVSDTQYF.

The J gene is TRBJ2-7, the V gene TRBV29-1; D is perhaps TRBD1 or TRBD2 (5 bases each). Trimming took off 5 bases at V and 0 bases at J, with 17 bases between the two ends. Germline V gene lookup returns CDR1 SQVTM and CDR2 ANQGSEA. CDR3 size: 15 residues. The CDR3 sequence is CSVSSGAHRSYEQYF. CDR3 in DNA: TGCAGCGTTTCGTCCGGGGCCCATCGCTCCTACGAGCAGTACTTC.

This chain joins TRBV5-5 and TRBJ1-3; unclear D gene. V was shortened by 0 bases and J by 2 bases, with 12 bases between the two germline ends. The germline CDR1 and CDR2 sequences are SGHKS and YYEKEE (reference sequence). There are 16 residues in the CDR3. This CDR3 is CASSLEPDTPGNTIYF. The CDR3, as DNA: TGTGCCAGCAGCTTGGAACCCGACACCCCTGGAAACACCATATATTTT.

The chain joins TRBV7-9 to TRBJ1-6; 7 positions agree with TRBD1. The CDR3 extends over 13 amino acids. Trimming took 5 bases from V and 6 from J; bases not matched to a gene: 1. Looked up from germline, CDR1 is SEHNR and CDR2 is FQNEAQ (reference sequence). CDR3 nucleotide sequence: TGTGCCAGCAGCACAGGGGTTAATTCACCCCTCCACTTT. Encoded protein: CASSTGVNSPLHF.

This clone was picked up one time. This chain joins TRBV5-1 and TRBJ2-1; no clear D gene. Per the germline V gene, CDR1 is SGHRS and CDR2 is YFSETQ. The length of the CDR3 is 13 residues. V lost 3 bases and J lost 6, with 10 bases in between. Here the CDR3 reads CASSSRQSNEQFF. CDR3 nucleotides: TGCGCCAGCAGCTCTAGGCAAAGCAATGAGCAGTTCTTC.

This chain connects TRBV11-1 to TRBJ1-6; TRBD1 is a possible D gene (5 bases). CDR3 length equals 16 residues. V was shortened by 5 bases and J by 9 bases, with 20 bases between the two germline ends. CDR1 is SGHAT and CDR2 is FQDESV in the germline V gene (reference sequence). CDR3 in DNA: TGTGCCAGCAGCCAACGAGGAGGGACGACCGGTTCACCCCTCCACTTT. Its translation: CASSQRGGTTGSPLHF.

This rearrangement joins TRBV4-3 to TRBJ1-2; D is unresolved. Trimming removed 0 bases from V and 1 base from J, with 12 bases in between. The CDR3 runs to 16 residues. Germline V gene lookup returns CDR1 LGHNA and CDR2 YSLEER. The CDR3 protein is CASSQDLWQSNYGYTF. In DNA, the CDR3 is TGCGCCAGCAGCCAAGATCTTTGGCAGAGTAACTATGGCTACACCTTC.

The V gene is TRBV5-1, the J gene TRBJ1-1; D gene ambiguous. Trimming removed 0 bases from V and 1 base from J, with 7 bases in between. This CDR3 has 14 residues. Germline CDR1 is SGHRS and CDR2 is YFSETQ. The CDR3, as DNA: TGCGCCAGCAGCTTGGCCACCAGGAACACTGAAGCTTTCTTT. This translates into CASSLATRNTEAFF. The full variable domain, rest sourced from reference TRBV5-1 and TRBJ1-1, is KAGVTQTPRYLIKTRGQQVTLSCSPISGHRSVSWYQQTPGQGLQFLFEYFSETQRNKGNFPGRFSGRQFSNSRSEMNVSTLELGDSALYLCASSLATRNTEAFFGQGTRLTVV.

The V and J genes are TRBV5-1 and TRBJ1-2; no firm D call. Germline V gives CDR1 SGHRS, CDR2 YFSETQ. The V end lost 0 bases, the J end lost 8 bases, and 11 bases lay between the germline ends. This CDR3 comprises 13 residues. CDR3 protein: CASSLASGEGYTF. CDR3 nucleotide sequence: TGCGCCAGCAGCTTGGCCAGCGGGGAGGGCTACACCTTC.

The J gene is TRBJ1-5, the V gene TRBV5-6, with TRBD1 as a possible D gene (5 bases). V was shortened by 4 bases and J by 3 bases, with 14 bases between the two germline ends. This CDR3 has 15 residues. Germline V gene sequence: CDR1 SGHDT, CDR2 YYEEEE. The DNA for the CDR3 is TGTGCCAGCAGCCGGGACGGACTTGACAATCAGCCCCAGCATTTT. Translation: CASSRDGLDNQPQHF.

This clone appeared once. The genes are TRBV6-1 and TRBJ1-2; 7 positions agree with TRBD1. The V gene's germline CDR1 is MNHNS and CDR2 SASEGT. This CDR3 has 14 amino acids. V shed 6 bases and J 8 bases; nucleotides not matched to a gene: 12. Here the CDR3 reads CASRLGGGARGYTF. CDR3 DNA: TGTGCCAGCAGACTAGGAGGGGGCGCTAGGGGCTACACCTTC.

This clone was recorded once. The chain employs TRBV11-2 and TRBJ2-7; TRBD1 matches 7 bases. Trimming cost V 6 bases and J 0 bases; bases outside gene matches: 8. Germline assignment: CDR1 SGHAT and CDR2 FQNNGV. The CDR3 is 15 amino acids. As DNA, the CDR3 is TGTGCCAGCAGAGCTGGACAGGCTCTCTCCTACGAGCAGTACTTC. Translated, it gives CASRAGQALSYEQYF. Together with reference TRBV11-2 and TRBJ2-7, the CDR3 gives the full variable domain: EAGVAQSPRYKIIEKRQSVAFWCNPISGHATLYWYQQILGQGPKLLIQFQNNGVVDDSQLPKDRFSAERLKGVDSTLKIQPAKLEDSAVYLCASRAGQALSYEQYFGPGTRLTVT.

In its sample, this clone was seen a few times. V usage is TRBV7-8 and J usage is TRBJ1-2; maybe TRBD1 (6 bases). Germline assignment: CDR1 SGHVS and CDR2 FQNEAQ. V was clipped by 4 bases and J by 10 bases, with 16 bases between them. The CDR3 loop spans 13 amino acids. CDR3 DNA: TGTGCCAGCAGCTATCTCTCGGACAGCCCCTACACCTTC. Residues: CASSYLSDSPYTF.

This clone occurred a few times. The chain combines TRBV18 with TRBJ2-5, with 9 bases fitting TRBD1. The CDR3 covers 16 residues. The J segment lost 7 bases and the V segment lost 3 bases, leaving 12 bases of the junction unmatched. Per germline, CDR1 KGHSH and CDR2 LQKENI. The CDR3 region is CASSPNLRDRAPTQYF. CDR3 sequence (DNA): TGTGCCAGCTCACCCAACCTCCGGGACAGGGCACCGACCCAGTACTTC.